One T cell receptor (beta chain) is described in this entry. Here immunoSEQ multiplex PCR was the method, and the copy in TCRdb shows in-frame clones only, minus some. Among more than 45,000 clones listed, around 90% were seen once. Thawed, overnight-rested PBMC were stained with GMM-loaded CD1B tetramer, viability dye and anti-CD3, then sorted. CD1B tetramers were loaded with Rhodococcus equi-derived C32 glucose monomycolate. Germline CDR1 SGHRS, CDR2 YFSETQ. The CDR3 is made up of 15 amino acids. V gave up 2 bases and J gave up 6 bases, with 15 bases separating them. This sample stems from a study of T cells in tuberculosis.

The clonotype originates from an adult woman with latent tuberculosis. This chain joins TRBV5-1 and TRBJ2-1; D may be TRBD1 (5 bases). The sequencing input was CD1b-GMM tetramer-negative cells sorted from PBMCs. This CDR3 reads CASSLGQGRVNEQFF. The CDR3 bases are TGCGCCAGCAGCTTAGGGCAGGGAAGAGTCAATGAGCAGTTCTTC.